This T cell receptor beta chain is from a study of blood T cell repertoires in COVID-19. Looking at the study overall: PBMCs, B-cell-depleted T cells, or T cells provided the cDNA or gDNA that made up the material.

Per the original methods: The authors estimated nucleated cell counts from reference gene primer amplification. Sequencing was performed with immunoSEQ multiplex PCR; in TCRdb, only in-frame clones are kept and a portion is missing. V, J and clone size reflect that table, while D and trimming were determined from the DNA. The sample has about 160,000 clones; over 80% are singletons. The study assigned cohorts using participant-reported clinical history. Cohort 3 donors were reported recovered after two negative PCRs, clearance, or symptom resolution. The TCR originated in a woman in her forties or fifties who had recovered from COVID-19. The sequenced material came from PBMCs or T cells enriched from blood (not recorded which).

CDR3 amino acids: CASGRDRGSNQPQHF. The CDR3 DNA sequence: TGTGCCAGCGGACGGGACAGGGGGTCCAATCAGCCCCAGCATTTT. The gene calls are TRBV28 and TRBJ1-5, with 11 bases fitting TRBD1. The CDR3 is made up of 15 amino acids. V lost 8 bases to trimming and J lost 3 bases; unmatched junction nucleotides: 6. The germline V gene has CDR1 MDHEN and CDR2 SYDVKM.